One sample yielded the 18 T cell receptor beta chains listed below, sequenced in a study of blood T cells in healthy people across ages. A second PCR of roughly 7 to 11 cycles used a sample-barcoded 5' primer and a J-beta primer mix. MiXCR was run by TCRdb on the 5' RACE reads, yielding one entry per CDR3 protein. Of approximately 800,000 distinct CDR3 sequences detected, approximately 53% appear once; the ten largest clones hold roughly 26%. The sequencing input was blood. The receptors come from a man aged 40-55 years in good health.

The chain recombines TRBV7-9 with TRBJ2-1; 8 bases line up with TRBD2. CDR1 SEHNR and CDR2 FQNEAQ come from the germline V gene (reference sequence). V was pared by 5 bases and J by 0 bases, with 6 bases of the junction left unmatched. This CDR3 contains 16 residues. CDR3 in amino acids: CASSLIAGNSYNEQFF. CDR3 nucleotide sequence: TGTGCCAGCAGCCTCATAGCGGGGAACTCCTACAATGAGCAGTTCTTC.

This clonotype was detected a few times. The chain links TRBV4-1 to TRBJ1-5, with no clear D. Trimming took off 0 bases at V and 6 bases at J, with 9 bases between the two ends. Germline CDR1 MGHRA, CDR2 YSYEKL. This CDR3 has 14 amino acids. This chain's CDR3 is CASSQEPTFQPQHF. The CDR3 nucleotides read TGCGCCAGCAGCCAAGAACCGACGTTTCAGCCCCAGCATTTT.

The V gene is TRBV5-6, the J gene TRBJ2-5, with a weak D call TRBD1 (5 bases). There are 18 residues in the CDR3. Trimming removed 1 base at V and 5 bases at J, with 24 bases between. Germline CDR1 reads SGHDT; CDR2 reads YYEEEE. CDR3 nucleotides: TGTGCCAGCAGCTTGAATTTTATCGCAGGGTTGAAGAGGGAGACCCAGTACTTC. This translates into CASSLNFIAGLKRETQYF.

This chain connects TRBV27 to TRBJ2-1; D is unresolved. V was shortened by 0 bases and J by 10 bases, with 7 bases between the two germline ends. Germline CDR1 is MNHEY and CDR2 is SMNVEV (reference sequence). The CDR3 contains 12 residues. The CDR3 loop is CASSLSSREQFF. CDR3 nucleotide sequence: TGTGCCAGCAGTTTATCTAGCCGCGAGCAGTTCTTC.

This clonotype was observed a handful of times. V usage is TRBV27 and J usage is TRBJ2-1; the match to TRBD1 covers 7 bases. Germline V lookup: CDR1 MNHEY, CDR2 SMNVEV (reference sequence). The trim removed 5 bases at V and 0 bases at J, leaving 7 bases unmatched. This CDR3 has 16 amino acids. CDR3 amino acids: CASSPPRGSSYNEQFF. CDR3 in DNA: TGTGCCAGCAGTCCCCCCAGGGGGTCCTCCTACAATGAGCAGTTCTTC.

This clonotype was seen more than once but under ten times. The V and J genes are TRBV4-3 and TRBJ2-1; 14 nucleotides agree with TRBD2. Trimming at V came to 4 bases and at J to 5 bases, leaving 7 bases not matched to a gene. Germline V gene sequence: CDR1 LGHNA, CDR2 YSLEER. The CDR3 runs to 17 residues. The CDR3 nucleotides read TGCGCCAGCAGCCCTGGACTAGCGGGAGGAGGTAACAATGAGCAGTTCTTC. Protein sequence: CASSPGLAGGGNNEQFF.

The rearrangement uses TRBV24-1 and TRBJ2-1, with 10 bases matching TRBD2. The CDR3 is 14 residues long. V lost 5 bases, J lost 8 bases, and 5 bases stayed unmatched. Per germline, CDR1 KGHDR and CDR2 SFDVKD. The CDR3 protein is CATSVASGRDEQFF. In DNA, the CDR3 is TGTGCCACCAGTGTGGCTAGCGGGAGAGATGAGCAGTTCTTC.

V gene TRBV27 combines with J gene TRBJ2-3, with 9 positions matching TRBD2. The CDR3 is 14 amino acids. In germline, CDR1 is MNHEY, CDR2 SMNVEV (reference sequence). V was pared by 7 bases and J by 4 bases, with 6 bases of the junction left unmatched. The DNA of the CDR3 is TGTGCCAGCATGGGCAGCGGGAGGCCAGATACGCAGTATTTT. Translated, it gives CASMGSGRPDTQYF.

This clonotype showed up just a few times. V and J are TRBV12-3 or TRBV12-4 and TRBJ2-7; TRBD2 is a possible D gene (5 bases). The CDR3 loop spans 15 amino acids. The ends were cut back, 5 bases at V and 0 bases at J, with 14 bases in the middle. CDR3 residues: CASSRLRAASYEQYF. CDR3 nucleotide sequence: TGTGCCAGCAGTCGTTTGAGGGCCGCCTCCTACGAGCAGTACTTC.

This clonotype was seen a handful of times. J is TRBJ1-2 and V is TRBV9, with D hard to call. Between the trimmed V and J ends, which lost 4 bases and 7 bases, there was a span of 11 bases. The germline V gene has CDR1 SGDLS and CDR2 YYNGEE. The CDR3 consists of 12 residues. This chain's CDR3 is CASSPDGPGYTF. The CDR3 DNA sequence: TGTGCCAGCAGCCCCGACGGGCCTGGCTACACCTTC.

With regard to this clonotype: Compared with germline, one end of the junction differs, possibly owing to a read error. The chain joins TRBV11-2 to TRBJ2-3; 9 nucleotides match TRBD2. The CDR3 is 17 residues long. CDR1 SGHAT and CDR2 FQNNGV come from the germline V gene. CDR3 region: CTSSPRSGGMSTDTQYF. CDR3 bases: TGTACCAGCAGCCCCCGTAGCGGGGGAATGAGCACAGATACGCAGTATTTT.

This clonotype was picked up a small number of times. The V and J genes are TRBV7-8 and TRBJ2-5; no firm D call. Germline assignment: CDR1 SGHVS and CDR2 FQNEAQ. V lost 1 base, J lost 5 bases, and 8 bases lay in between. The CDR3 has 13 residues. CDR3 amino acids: CASSLVDPETQYF. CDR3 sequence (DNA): TGTGCCAGCAGCTTAGTTGACCCCGAGACCCAGTACTTC.

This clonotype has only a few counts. The CDR3 is CASSQDFSGSGYEQYF. The CDR3 DNA sequence: TGTGCCAGCAGCCAAGATTTTTCAGGGAGCGGCTACGAGCAGTACTTC. The chain combines TRBV4-2 with TRBJ2-7; D possibly uses TRBD1 or TRBD2 (5 bases each). Germline V CDR1 and CDR2: LGHNA, YNFKEQ. CDR3 size: 16 residues. Between the trimmed V and J ends, which lost 0 bases and 3 bases, there was a span of 15 bases.

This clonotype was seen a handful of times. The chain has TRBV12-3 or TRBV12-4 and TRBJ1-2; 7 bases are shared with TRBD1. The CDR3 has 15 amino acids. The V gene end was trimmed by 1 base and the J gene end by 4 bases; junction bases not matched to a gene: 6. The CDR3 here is CASSLDRGSSYGYTF. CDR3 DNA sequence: TGTGCCAGCAGTTTAGACAGGGGCTCCTCCTATGGCTACACCTTC.

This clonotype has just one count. The DNA for the CDR3 is TGCAGTGCCGACTTTGGCCCAGATACGCAGTATTTT. Protein product: CSADFGPDTQYF. V and J are TRBV20-1 and TRBJ2-3; D remains unclear. V lost 6 bases, J lost 4 bases, and 11 bases lay in between. Germline V gene sequence: CDR1 DFQATT, CDR2 SNEGSKA (reference sequence). The length of the CDR3 is 12 residues.

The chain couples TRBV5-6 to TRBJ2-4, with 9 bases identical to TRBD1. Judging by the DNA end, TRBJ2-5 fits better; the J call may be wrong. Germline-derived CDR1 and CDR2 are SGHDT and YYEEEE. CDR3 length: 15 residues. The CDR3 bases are TGTGCCAGCAGCTTGGGGGGACAGGGCCAAGAGACCCAGTACTTC. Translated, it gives CASSLGGQGQETQYF.

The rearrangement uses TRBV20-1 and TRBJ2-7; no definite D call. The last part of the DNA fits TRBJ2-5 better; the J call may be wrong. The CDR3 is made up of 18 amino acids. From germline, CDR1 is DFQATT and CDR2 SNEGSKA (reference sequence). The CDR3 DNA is TGCAGTGCTACCGGTTGGTGGGCTAGTGGGCTACAAGGCGAGACCCAGTACTTC. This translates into CSATGWWASGLQGETQYF.

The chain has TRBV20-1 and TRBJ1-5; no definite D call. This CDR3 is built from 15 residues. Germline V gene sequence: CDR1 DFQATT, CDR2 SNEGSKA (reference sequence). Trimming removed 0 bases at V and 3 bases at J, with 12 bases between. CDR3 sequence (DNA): TGCAGTGCTAGAGAACATGAGAGGGTCAATCAGCCCCAGCATTTT. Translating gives CSAREHERVNQPQHF.